The 24 T cell receptor beta chains listed next were all sequenced from one sample in a study of cytomegalovirus exposure and HLA in healthy donors. PCR primers comprised 60 Vbeta and 13 Jbeta primers. Produced via immunoSEQ multiplex PCR; TCRdb's table is partial and in-frame only. The profile shows about 180,000 clones, around 77% of them singletons. The sequenced material came from PBMCs. Every receptor here comes from a man in his 60s in good health and CMV-seronegative.

Note on this clone: The junction shows a germline mismatch at one end, possibly a read error. The chain links TRBV4-2 to TRBJ2-1; 8 bases map to TRBD1. The germline CDR1 and CDR2 sequences are LGHNA and YNFKEQ. This CDR3 has 13 amino acids. In DNA, the CDR3 is TGTGCCAGCAGCCAAGACGATACAGGGGGTTTGGTCTTC. Translation: CASSQDDTGGLVF.

The chain employs TRBV6-5 and TRBJ2-5, with D possibly being TRBD2 (7 bases). CDR3 length equals 15 residues. Per germline, CDR1 MNHEY and CDR2 SVGAGI. The V gene lost 6 bases and the J gene lost 4 bases, with 18 bases spanning the gap. The DNA of the CDR3 is TGTGCCAGCAGAGACCACATGGGAGGGGGAGAGACCCAGTACTTC. Its translation is CASRDHMGGGETQYF.

Note on this clone: One end of the junction is discordant with germline, which a read error may explain. The sample contains more than one DNA sequence encoding this CDR3. This rearrangement joins TRBV5-6 to TRBJ2-7; perhaps TRBD2 as D (5 bases). The CDR3 length is 14 residues. From germline, CDR1 is SGHDT and CDR2 YYEEEE. This CDR3 reads CASSRGPLSYEQYF. CDR3 in DNA: TGCGCCAGCAGCCGGGGTCCTTTATCCTACGAGCAGTACTTC.

This rearrangement joins TRBV5-1 to TRBJ1-2, with 9 positions matching TRBD1. The germline V gene has CDR1 SGHRS and CDR2 YFSETQ. Trimming cost V 0 bases and J 8 bases; bases outside gene matches: 5. The CDR3 loop spans 14 amino acids. The CDR3 bases are TGCGCCAGCAGCTTGGAACAGGGGGCACAGGGCTACACCTTC. Encoded protein: CASSLEQGAQGYTF.

V usage is TRBV7-9 and J usage is TRBJ2-7, with D possibly matching TRBD2 (5 bases). CDR3 length: 14 residues. Germline lookup yields CDR1 SEHNR and CDR2 FQNEAQ (reference sequence). V was pared by 1 base and J by 6 bases, with 13 bases between. The CDR3 region is CASSLDLREGEQYF. The CDR3 DNA follows: TGTGCCAGCAGCTTAGATTTACGCGAGGGCGAGCAGTACTTC. Filled out from reference TRBV7-9 and TRBJ2-7, the complete variable domain reads DTGVSQNPRHKITKRGQNVTFRCDPISEHNRLYWYRQTLGQGPEFLTYFQNEAQLEKSRLLSDRFSAERPKGSFSTLEIQRTEQGDSAMYLCASSLDLREGEQYFGPGTRLTVT.

Comments on this clone: A junction boundary mismatches the germline segment, possibly from a read error. This chain joins TRBV4-2 and TRBJ2-2; 10 bases agree with TRBD2. In germline, CDR1 is LGHNA, CDR2 YNFKEQ. The CDR3 has 16 residues. The CDR3 DNA reads TGTGCCAGCAGCCAACTAGCGGGGGCGAACACCGGGGAGCTGCTTTTT. Encoded protein: CASSQLAGANTGELLF.

The chain has TRBV27 and TRBJ2-7, with 8 bases that match TRBD2. Germline CDR1 reads MNHEY; CDR2 reads SMNVEV (reference sequence). The V gene end was trimmed by 2 bases and the J gene end by 5 bases; junction bases not matched to a gene: 11. The CDR3 length is 16 residues. CDR3 protein: CASSLRPGGAVDEQYF. The CDR3 nucleotides are TGTGCCAGCAGTTTACGCCCCGGGGGGGCGGTGGACGAGCAGTACTTC.

V usage is TRBV29-1 and J usage is TRBJ1-1, with TRBD1 identical over 7 bases. This CDR3 region has 12 residues. Germline CDR1 and CDR2: SQVTM and ANQGSEA. The J segment lost 0 bases and the V segment lost 7 bases, leaving 2 bases of the junction unmatched. CDR3 in amino acids: CSGDSLNTEAFF. The DNA for the CDR3 is TGCAGCGGGGACAGCTTGAACACTGAAGCTTTCTTT.

For this clone: The sample contains more than one DNA sequence encoding this CDR3. CDR3 loop: CASSQDQGQETQYF. Written as DNA, the CDR3 is TGCGCCAGCAGCCAAGACCAGGGGCAAGAGACCCAGTACTTC. The chain is built from TRBV4-1 and TRBJ2-5; possibly TRBD1 for D (6 bases). The CDR3 has 14 residues. CDR1 MGHRA and CDR2 YSYEKL come from the germline V gene. The V gene lost 0 bases and the J gene lost 2 bases, with 7 bases spanning the gap.

This chain joins TRBV5-1 and TRBJ1-2; the D gene is possibly TRBD1 (6 bases). V was pared by 0 bases and J by 8 bases, with 14 bases between. The germline V gene encodes CDR1 SGHRS and CDR2 YFSETQ. The length of the CDR3 is 14 residues. The DNA for the CDR3 is TGCGCCAGCAGCTTGGGTCGGATAACAGGGGGCTACACCTTC. This gives the protein CASSLGRITGGYTF.

The CDR3 bases are TGTGCCAGCAGTACATGGACAGGGGGAACTTCGGGGGGGGCCAACGTCCTGACTTTC. Translated, it gives CASSTWTGGTSGGANVLTF. V usage is TRBV27 and J usage is TRBJ2-6; TRBD1 matches at 10 bases. Germline V gene sequence: CDR1 MNHEY, CDR2 SMNVEV (reference sequence). The CDR3 spans 19 residues. J lost 4 bases, V lost 5 bases, and 14 bases had no gene match.

The chain recombines TRBV14 with TRBJ1-2, with unresolved D. Germline V gene sequence: CDR1 SGHDN, CDR2 FVKESK. Trimming shortened V by 3 bases and J by 2 bases, and 7 bases separated the two germline ends. The CDR3 spans 13 residues. This chain's CDR3 is CASSQAGNYGYTF. The CDR3 DNA is TGTGCCAGCAGCCAGGCGGGGAACTATGGCTACACCTTC.

The chain has TRBV15 and TRBJ2-1; a weak D match, TRBD2 (5 bases). Trimming took 6 bases from V and 6 from J, leaving 9 bases between them. Germline values: CDR1 LNHNV, CDR2 YYDKDF (reference sequence). The CDR3 spans 12 residues. In DNA, the CDR3 is TGTGCCACCAGATCTACTAGCAATGAGCAGTTCTTC. It translates to CATRSTSNEQFF.

This rearrangement joins TRBV9 to TRBJ2-1, with 11 bases identical to TRBD2. The CDR3 loop spans 15 amino acids. Germline V gene data show CDR1 as SGDLS and CDR2 as YYNGEE. V lost 2 bases and J lost 9; bases outside the gene matches: 7. DNA of the CDR3: TGTGCCAGCAGCGTTAGCGGGAGGGCTTATGGTGAGCAGTTCTTC. Its protein product is CASSVSGRAYGEQFF.

The chain has TRBV6-5 and TRBJ2-7, with D maybe TRBD2 (6 bases). CDR1 and CDR2 from the germline V gene are MNHEY and SVGAGI. The V and J ends lost 6 bases and 2 bases respectively, with 11 bases between them. The length of the CDR3 is 13 residues. The CDR3 coding sequence is TGTGCCAGCAGGACGGAGGGGACCTACGAGCAGTACTTC. Translating it yields CASRTEGTYEQYF.

The J gene is TRBJ1-2, the V gene TRBV9; tentatively, D is TRBD1 (5 bases). With 1 base removed from V and 4 bases from J, the gap between germline ends came to 14 bases. Per the germline V gene, CDR1 is SGDLS and CDR2 is YYNGEE. The CDR3 consists of 15 residues. The CDR3 DNA sequence: TGTGCCAGCAGCGTAAGACTTAGCGGGACCTATGGCTACACCTTC. It yields the protein CASSVRLSGTYGYTF. The full variable domain, rest sourced from reference TRBV9 and TRBJ1-2, is DSGVTQTPKHLITATGQRVTLRCSPRSGDLSVYWYQQSLDQGLQFLIQYYNGEERAKGNILERFSAQQFPDLHSELNLSSLELGDSALYFCASSVRLSGTYGYTFGSGTRLTVV.

V gene TRBV12-5 combines with J gene TRBJ2-2; 10 nucleotides agree with TRBD1. This CDR3 comprises 15 residues. J gave up 3 bases and V 4 bases, and 2 bases lay outside the gene matches. In germline, CDR1 is LGHNT, CDR2 FRNRAP. In DNA, the CDR3 is TGTGCTAGTGGTTCAGGACAGGGGGACACCGGGGAGCTGTTTTTT. Protein sequence: CASGSGQGDTGELFF.

A remark on this clone: A junction boundary mismatches the germline segment, possibly from a read error. J is TRBJ1-2 and V is TRBV29-1; 11 bases agree with TRBD1. The germline V gene has CDR1 SQVTM and CDR2 ANQGSEA. The CDR3 sequence is 13 residues long. The CDR3 sequence is CSGRTGGGDGYPF. As DNA, the CDR3 is TGCAGCGGCCGGACAGGGGGCGGCGATGGCTACCCCTTC.

The chain joins TRBV18 to TRBJ2-2; the D gene is possibly TRBD1 (6 bases). There are 15 residues in the CDR3. The V gene's germline CDR1 is KGHSH and CDR2 LQKENI. V lost 3 bases and J 1 base, leaving 9 bases between the germline ends. CDR3 coding DNA: TGTGCCAGCTCACCGCCGACAGGGAACACCGGGGAGCTGTTTTTT. This gives the protein CASSPPTGNTGELFF. Variable domain in full (rest from reference TRBV18 and TRBJ2-2): NAGVMQNPRHLVRRRGQEARLRCSPMKGHSHVYWYRQLPEEGLKFMVYLQKENIIDESGMPKERFSAEFPKEGPSILRIQQVVRGDSAAYFCASSPPTGNTGELFFGEGSRLTVL.

The CDR3 region has the DNA TGTGCCAGCAGCCAAGGCTTTCTAGCGGGAGGGTACGAGCAGTACTTC. Protein product: CASSQGFLAGGYEQYF. The chain links TRBV14 to TRBJ2-7, with 12 bases aligning to TRBD2. Germline assignment: CDR1 SGHDN and CDR2 FVKESK. This CDR3 region has 16 residues. J gave up 4 bases and V 1 base, and 5 bases lay outside the gene matches. The variable domain in full, completed from reference TRBV14 and TRBJ2-7, reads EAGVTQFPSHSVIEKGQTVTLRCDPISGHDNLYWYRRVMGKEIKFLLHFVKESKQDESGMPNNRFLAERTGGTYSTLKVQPAELEDSGVYFCASSQGFLAGGYEQYFGPGTRLTVT.

The CDR3 DNA follows: TGTGCCACCAGCAGGGCGACCTCGGGGGAAAAACTGTTTTTT. Encoded protein: CATSRATSGEKLFF. The rearrangement uses TRBV15 and TRBJ1-4; D remains unclear. The germline gives CDR1 LNHNV, CDR2 YYDKDF (reference sequence). The CDR3 totals 14 residues. V was trimmed by 3 bases and J by 8 bases, leaving 13 bases between them.

The J gene is TRBJ1-4, the V gene TRBV7-9; 10 bases match TRBD1. CDR1 SEHNR and CDR2 FQNEAQ come from the germline V gene (reference sequence). V was clipped by 0 bases and J by 7 bases; unmatched bases: 5. The CDR3 is 16 residues long. CDR3 protein: CASSLATGGSGEKLFF. As DNA, the CDR3 is TGTGCCAGCAGCTTAGCGACAGGGGGCTCAGGTGAAAAACTGTTTTTT.

The rearrangement links TRBV9 to TRBJ2-1; 10 nucleotides align to TRBD2. There are 16 residues in the CDR3. J was trimmed by 6 bases and V by 0 bases; bases with no gene match: 6. The germline gives CDR1 SGDLS, CDR2 YYNGEE. The DNA for the CDR3 is TGTGCCAGCAGCGTAGCGGCTAGCGGGAGCCCCAATGAGCAGTTCTTC. Translation: CASSVAASGSPNEQFF. Variable domain in full (rest from reference TRBV9 and TRBJ2-1): DSGVTQTPKHLITATGQRVTLRCSPRSGDLSVYWYQQSLDQGLQFLIQYYNGEERAKGNILERFSAQQFPDLHSELNLSSLELGDSALYFCASSVAASGSPNEQFFGPGTRLTVL.

The chain is built from TRBV2 and TRBJ2-7; 7 bases map to TRBD2. J gave up 7 bases and V 6 bases, and 6 bases lay outside the gene matches. Germline CDR1 reads SNHLY; CDR2 reads FYNNEI. The CDR3 is 12 residues long. The CDR3 loop is CASSRDYAEQYF. The DNA of the CDR3 is TGTGCCAGCAGCAGGGACTACGCGGAGCAGTACTTC.